One and the same sample provided the 17 T cell receptor beta chains below, sequenced in a study of cytomegalovirus exposure and HLA in healthy donors. Vbeta (60) and Jbeta (13) primers were used in the PCR. Data came from immunoSEQ multiplex PCR; TCRdb stores just in-frame clones and leaves some out. The sample shows roughly 80,000 clones, about four fifths of them seen only once. The sequencing sample was made of PBMCs. Receptor source: a woman between 25 and 40 years old in good health and CMV-seronegative.

This sequence joins TRBV2 and TRBJ2-3; 10 nucleotides agree with TRBD2. The CDR3 has 15 amino acids. CDR1 is SNHLY and CDR2 is FYNNEI in the germline V gene. The V gene end was trimmed by 5 bases and the J gene end by 2 bases; junction bases not matched to a gene: 4. The CDR3 region is CASSLTSGDTDTQYF. The DNA of the CDR3 is TGTGCCAGCAGTTTAACTAGCGGGGACACAGATACGCAGTATTTT.

The rearrangement uses TRBV9 and TRBJ2-1, with D possibly matching TRBD2 (8 bases). This CDR3 contains 17 residues. Germline V gene lookup returns CDR1 SGDLS and CDR2 YYNGEE. V gave up 3 bases and J gave up 0 bases, with 16 bases separating them. CDR3 loop: CASSAGGDSNSYNEQFF. The CDR3 nucleotides read TGTGCCAGCAGCGCGGGGGGGGACAGCAACTCCTACAATGAGCAGTTCTTC.

This chain uses TRBV2 with TRBJ2-5; a weak D match, TRBD1 (6 bases). Deletions cut 8 bases from V and 4 bases from J, with 11 bases between. This CDR3 is 12 amino acids long. Germline CDR1 and CDR2: SNHLY and FYNNEI. CDR3 in amino acids: CASSDSRETQYF. CDR3 nucleotide sequence: TGTGCCAGCTCGGACAGTAGAGAGACCCAGTACTTC.

The V and J genes are TRBV28 and TRBJ1-1; the match to TRBD1 covers 8 bases. With V trimmed by 4 bases and J by 1 base, 5 bases remained unmatched. The CDR3 runs 15 residues. From germline, CDR1 is MDHEN and CDR2 SYDVKM. Here the CDR3 DNA reads TGTGCCAGCAGTTCAGACGGACAGGGGAACACTGAAGCTTTCTTT. It yields the protein CASSSDGQGNTEAFF.

V and J are TRBV7-8 and TRBJ2-5; D is possibly TRBD1 (6 bases). There are 21 residues in the CDR3. V was shortened by 1 base and J by 3 bases, with 30 bases between the two germline ends. CDR1 and CDR2 from the germline V gene are SGHVS and FQNEAQ. The CDR3 spells CASSLGRMGEKTGYPKETQYF. The CDR3 DNA follows: TGTGCCAGCAGCTTAGGGCGCATGGGGGAGAAAACAGGGTACCCCAAAGAGACCCAGTACTTC.

The V call is TRBV2, the J call TRBJ1-4; no firm D call. CDR1 and CDR2 from the germline V gene are SNHLY and FYNNEI. V dropped 5 bases and J dropped 10 bases, with 14 bases sitting between them. This CDR3 region has 13 residues. The CDR3 nucleotides read TGTGCCAGCAGTATACGGGAGGGTGTAAAACTGTTTTTT. This codes for CASSIREGVKLFF.

This chain links TRBV9 with TRBJ2-2; 13 bases agree with TRBD2. Germline loops: CDR1 SGDLS, CDR2 YYNGEE. J lost 5 bases, V lost 0 bases, and 4 bases had no gene match. The CDR3 spans 17 residues. The CDR3 reads CASSVGLAGGRTGELFF. Written as DNA, the CDR3 is TGTGCCAGCAGCGTAGGACTAGCGGGAGGTCGTACCGGGGAGCTGTTTTTT.

V gene TRBV29-1 combines with J gene TRBJ2-7; D might be TRBD1 (6 bases). Trimming took off 1 base at V and 2 bases at J, with 9 bases between the two ends. The CDR3 contains 13 residues. The germline V gene has CDR1 SQVTM and CDR2 ANQGSEA. The CDR3 loop is CSVEGTAAYEQYF. For the CDR3, the DNA is TGCAGCGTTGAAGGGACAGCTGCCTACGAGCAGTACTTC.

The genes are TRBV5-1 and TRBJ2-7; TRBD2 agrees at 13 bases. The V gene's germline CDR1 is SGHRS and CDR2 YFSETQ. J lost 5 bases, V lost 0 bases, and 5 bases had no gene match. This CDR3 region has 16 residues. The CDR3: CASSLAGTSGIDEQYF. The CDR3 nucleotides read TGCGCCAGCAGCTTGGCCGGGACTAGCGGGATCGACGAGCAGTACTTC.

The chain recombines TRBV2 with TRBJ1-2; no definite D call. Deletions cut 2 bases from V and 8 bases from J, with 12 bases between. CDR3 length: 13 residues. In germline, CDR1 is SNHLY, CDR2 FYNNEI. The CDR3 reads CASSERPGGGYTF. Written as DNA, the CDR3 is TGTGCCAGCAGTGAACGTCCGGGAGGGGGCTACACCTTC.

The chain recombines TRBV2 with TRBJ1-2; D perhaps matches TRBD1 (6 bases). Germline CDR1 SNHLY, CDR2 FYNNEI. This CDR3 has 14 residues. V shed 2 bases and J shed 4 bases, with 11 bases lying between them. The CDR3 DNA sequence: TGTGCCAGCAGTGAAACAGGGCCGGGCTATGGCTACACCTTC. This gives the protein CASSETGPGYGYTF.

The chain uses TRBV9 and TRBJ2-1; TRBD2 might be the D (7 bases). V lost 6 bases to trimming and J lost 9 bases, with 16 bases between them. Germline CDR1 SGDLS, CDR2 YYNGEE. The CDR3 covers 13 residues. This CDR3 is CASTMAGAGEQFF. CDR3 nucleotide sequence: TGTGCCAGCACCATGGCGGGGGCAGGTGAGCAGTTCTTC.

This clone was seen a single time. An end of the junction differs from the germline gene, which may be a read error. V usage is TRBV7-9 and J usage is TRBJ2-1; weak D call: TRBD2 (6 bases). Germline-derived CDR1 and CDR2 are SEHNR and FQNEAQ (reference sequence). The length of the CDR3 is 17 residues. The CDR3, as DNA: TGTTCCAGCAGCCCAGGGCCCCTAGCGTCCCTAATAATTGAGCAGTTCTTC. Amino acid sequence: CSSSPGPLASLIIEQFF.

The chain uses TRBV15 and TRBJ2-3, with D possibly matching TRBD2 (6 bases). V was trimmed by 5 bases and J by 0 bases, leaving 15 bases between them. The CDR3 sequence is 16 residues long. Germline V gives CDR1 LNHNV, CDR2 YYDKDF (reference sequence). CDR3 protein: CATSGGSGRSTDTQYF. The DNA of the CDR3 is TGTGCCACCAGCGGGGGGAGCGGACGGAGCACAGATACGCAGTATTTT.

The V and J genes are TRBV5-8 and TRBJ2-5; a possible D gene is TRBD2 (6 bases). Germline V CDR1 and CDR2: SGHTS, YDEGEE. The V and J ends lost 4 bases and 9 bases respectively, with 16 bases between them. The CDR3 spans 13 residues. The DNA of the CDR3 is TGTGCCAGCAGCCCCCGGGGGATGGAGGCCCAGTACTTC. Encoded protein: CASSPRGMEAQYF.

This clone was counted between two and nine times. This chain connects TRBV6-5 to TRBJ1-2; D might be TRBD1 (6 bases). The germline CDR1 and CDR2 sequences are MNHEY and SVGAGI. Trimming took off 6 bases at V and 9 bases at J, with 17 bases between the two ends. CDR3 length equals 13 residues. CDR3 loop: CASSPTGFMSYTF. CDR3 nucleotide sequence: TGTGCCAGCAGCCCTACAGGGTTCATGAGCTACACCTTC.

This sequence joins TRBV7-9 and TRBJ2-5; no reliable D call. In germline, CDR1 is SEHNR, CDR2 FQNEAQ (reference sequence). V was shortened by 0 bases and J by 5 bases, with 10 bases between the two germline ends. The CDR3 runs 14 residues. The CDR3 loop is CASSLAGALETQYF. CDR3 DNA: TGTGCCAGCAGCTTAGCGGGCGCCTTGGAGACCCAGTACTTC.